The rows below give T cell receptor beta chains drawn from one sample of a study of blood T cell repertoires in COVID-19. The protocol was immunoSEQ multiplex PCR, while the TCRdb copy is restricted to in-frame clones and leaves out a portion. Of 85,000 to 100,000 clones in the sample, around 88% are singletons; the top ten hold approximately 2%. The sequencing sample was made of peripheral blood. These receptors all come from a man over 45 with COVID-19, enrolled during active disease. CDR3s include the opening cysteine and the closing phenylalanine or tryptophan. A D gene is named only where the DNA matches it firmly. Where a row states a size, it is once, few, many or the class of an expanded clone; other rows omit it.

abundance: NA; d_gene: NA; j_gene: TRBJ1-3; v_gene: TRBV5-1; CDR3nt: TGCGCCAGCAGCTTGGGGGACTTAGGTGGAAACACCATATATTTT; CDR3aa: CASSLGDLGGNTIYF
abundance: once; d_gene: TRBD2; j_gene: TRBJ2-2; v_gene: TRBV3-1/TRBV3-2; CDR3nt: TGTGCCAGCAGCCAGGGACTAGCGGGGGATTTGGTCGCCGGGGAGCTGTTTTTT; CDR3aa: CASSQGLAGDLVAGELFF
abundance: NA; d_gene: TRBD1; j_gene: TRBJ2-1; v_gene: TRBV27; CDR3nt: TGTGCCAGCAGTTTTGGGACAGGGGCAAACTCCTACAATGAGCAGTTCTTC; CDR3aa: CASSFGTGANSYNEQFF
abundance: NA; d_gene: NA; j_gene: TRBJ2-7; v_gene: TRBV7-2; CDR3nt: TGTGCCAGCAGCTTAAGGGACACCTCCTACGAGCAGTACTTC; CDR3aa: CASSLRDTSYEQYF
abundance: NA; d_gene: NA; j_gene: TRBJ1-5; v_gene: TRBV19; CDR3nt: TGTGCCAGTAGTGGAGGGATTCAGCCCCAGCATTTT; CDR3aa: CASSGGIQPQHF
abundance: NA; d_gene: TRBD1; j_gene: TRBJ1-1; v_gene: TRBV25-1; CDR3nt: TGTGCCAGCAGAGAAACGGGACAGCGGTCAAAGAACACTGAAGCTTTCTTT; CDR3aa: CASRETGQRSKNTEAFF
abundance: NA; d_gene: NA; j_gene: TRBJ1-1; v_gene: TRBV27; CDR3nt: TGTGCCAGCGGTAGAAATCGGGACACTGAAGCTTTCTTT; CDR3aa: CASGRNRDTEAFF
abundance: NA; d_gene: NA; j_gene: TRBJ1-2; v_gene: TRBV12-3/TRBV12-4; CDR3nt: TGTGCCAGCAGCCTTTACTATGGCTACACCTTC; CDR3aa: CASSLYYGYTF
abundance: NA; d_gene: TRBD2; j_gene: TRBJ2-1; v_gene: TRBV9; CDR3nt: TGTGCCAGCAGCGAGCGGGGGGCTTTATCCTACAATGAGCAGTTCTTC; CDR3aa: CASSERGALSYNEQFF
abundance: NA; d_gene: TRBD1; j_gene: TRBJ1-2; v_gene: TRBV11-2; CDR3nt: TGTGCCAGCAGCGCGGGACAGTTCTATGGCTACACCTTC; CDR3aa: CASSAGQFYGYTF
abundance: NA; d_gene: TRBD1; j_gene: TRBJ2-2; v_gene: TRBV7-7; CDR3nt: TGTGCTAGCAGCTTAAACAGGGGTGACACCGGGGAGCTGTTTTTT; CDR3aa: CASSLNRGDTGELFF
abundance: NA; d_gene: NA; j_gene: TRBJ1-5; v_gene: TRBV19; CDR3nt: TGTGCCAGTAGTATAGGGGGGGACAATCAGCCCCAGCATTTT; CDR3aa: CASSIGGDNQPQHF
abundance: NA; d_gene: TRBD2; j_gene: TRBJ2-7; v_gene: TRBV5-1; CDR3nt: TGCGCCAGCAGCTTGGGCGCTAGCGGGTACTCCTACGAGCAGTACTTC; CDR3aa: CASSLGASGYSYEQYF
abundance: once; d_gene: TRBD1; j_gene: TRBJ1-5; v_gene: TRBV19; CDR3nt: TGTGCCACCTCGGGACAGGACTATAGCAATCAGCCCCAGCATTTT; CDR3aa: CATSGQDYSNQPQHF
abundance: NA; d_gene: NA; j_gene: TRBJ1-2; v_gene: TRBV4-1; CDR3nt: TGCGCCAGCAGCCAAGTTCGTCCGGGTGATGGCTACACCTTC; CDR3aa: CASSQVRPGDGYTF
abundance: NA; d_gene: TRBD1; j_gene: TRBJ2-7; v_gene: TRBV15; CDR3nt: TGTGCCACCAGCAGACGACAGGGTAGCCAGCAGTACTTC; CDR3aa: CATSRRQGSQQYF
abundance: NA; d_gene: NA; j_gene: TRBJ2-7; v_gene: TRBV4-3; CDR3nt: TGCGCCAGCAGCCAAGGACTAGGGACCTACGAGCAGTACTTC; CDR3aa: CASSQGLGTYEQYF
abundance: NA; d_gene: NA; j_gene: TRBJ2-1; v_gene: TRBV5-1; CDR3nt: TGCGCCAGCAGCCAGCGTTCCTACAATGAGCAGTTCTTC; CDR3aa: CASSQRSYNEQFF
abundance: NA; d_gene: TRBD1; j_gene: TRBJ2-1; v_gene: TRBV6-5; CDR3nt: TGTGCCAGCAGTTACAACAGGGGGAGTGAGCAGTTCTTC; CDR3aa: CASSYNRGSEQFF
abundance: NA; d_gene: NA; j_gene: TRBJ1-1; v_gene: TRBV18; CDR3nt: TGTGCCAGCTCACTTTCGACTCCAAACACTGAAGCTTTCTTT; CDR3aa: CASSLSTPNTEAFF
abundance: NA; d_gene: NA; j_gene: TRBJ2-2; v_gene: TRBV4-2; CDR3nt: TGTGCCAGCAGGAATACAGGGCTAGTGGCCGGGGAGCTGTTTTTT; CDR3aa: CASRNTGLVAGELFF
abundance: NA; d_gene: NA; j_gene: TRBJ1-4; v_gene: TRBV6-1; CDR3nt: TGTGCCAGCAGTGGGGCGGGGTCCTGGGCTAATGAAAAACTGTTTTTT; CDR3aa: CASSGAGSWANEKLFF
abundance: once; d_gene: NA; j_gene: TRBJ2-2; v_gene: TRBV4-3; CDR3nt: TGCGCCAGCAGCCAAGATCCGGGGGCCGGGGAGCTGTTTTTT; CDR3aa: CASSQDPGAGELFF
abundance: NA; d_gene: TRBD2; j_gene: TRBJ2-3; v_gene: TRBV29-1; CDR3nt: TGCAGCTATTCTAGCGGGGGGGGCACAGATACGCAGTATTTT; CDR3aa: CSYSSGGGTDTQYF
abundance: NA; d_gene: NA; j_gene: TRBJ1-5; v_gene: TRBV18; CDR3nt: TGTGCCAGCTCGGGCGGACAGCGCAATCAGCCCCAGCATTTT; CDR3aa: CASSGGQRNQPQHF
abundance: NA; d_gene: NA; j_gene: TRBJ1-1; v_gene: TRBV21-1; CDR3nt: TGTGCCAGCAGCAAACCCCAATGGAGGAACACTGAAGCTTTCTTT; CDR3aa: CASSKPQWRNTEAFF
abundance: NA; d_gene: NA; j_gene: TRBJ1-6; v_gene: TRBV5-1; CDR3nt: TGCGCCAGCAGGACCGCCGCGAGGTCACCCCTCCACTTT; CDR3aa: CASRTAARSPLHF
abundance: few; d_gene: NA; j_gene: TRBJ2-7; v_gene: TRBV18; CDR3nt: TGTGCCAGCTCACCCTATAGCGGGACAGGGCCCTACGAGCAGTACTTC; CDR3aa: CASSPYSGTGPYEQYF
abundance: NA; d_gene: NA; j_gene: TRBJ1-1; v_gene: TRBV6-4; CDR3nt: TGTGCCAGCAGTGCAGGACCCGGGGGATTGGCTTTCTTT; CDR3aa: CASSAGPGGLAFF
abundance: NA; d_gene: TRBD1; j_gene: TRBJ2-5; v_gene: TRBV4-1; CDR3nt: TGCGCCAGCAGCCAAGATGGAACAGGGGGGGAGACCCAGTACTTC; CDR3aa: CASSQDGTGGETQYF
abundance: NA; d_gene: TRBD1; j_gene: TRBJ2-6; v_gene: TRBV7-8; CDR3nt: TGTGCCAGCAGCTTGACAGGGGCTGTCGCCGGGGCCAACGTCCTGACTTTC; CDR3aa: CASSLTGAVAGANVLTF
abundance: NA; d_gene: NA; j_gene: TRBJ1-6; v_gene: TRBV25-1; CDR3nt: TGTGCCAGCAGTGAACAAGGCAGGGCTAATTCACCCCTCCACTTT; CDR3aa: CASSEQGRANSPLHF
abundance: NA; d_gene: TRBD2; j_gene: TRBJ2-1; v_gene: TRBV4-3; CDR3nt: TGCGCCAGCAGCCTACTCAGCGGGGGGGTCTTCAATGAGCAGTTCTTC; CDR3aa: CASSLLSGGVFNEQFF
abundance: NA; d_gene: NA; j_gene: TRBJ2-5; v_gene: TRBV7-2; CDR3nt: TGTGCCAGTACCCGCGTTCGAGCGGGTAGGGAGACCCAGTACTTC; CDR3aa: CASTRVRAGRETQYF
abundance: NA; d_gene: NA; j_gene: TRBJ2-5; v_gene: TRBV9; CDR3nt: TGTGCCAGCAGCGTAGCTGTGGGGGGCCAAGAGACCCAGTACTTC; CDR3aa: CASSVAVGGQETQYF
abundance: NA; d_gene: NA; j_gene: TRBJ2-3; v_gene: TRBV5-1; CDR3nt: TGCGCCAGCAGTTTGGCTTTTTCCGGGGGTAGCACAGATACGCAGTATTTT; CDR3aa: CASSLAFSGGSTDTQYF
abundance: once; d_gene: NA; j_gene: TRBJ2-1; v_gene: TRBV4-1; CDR3nt: TGCGCCAGCAGCTCCCTTACTACCTACAATGAGCAGTTCTTC; CDR3aa: CASSSLTTYNEQFF
abundance: NA; d_gene: NA; j_gene: TRBJ1-2; v_gene: TRBV28; CDR3nt: TGTGCCAGCAGTCCCCCTCCCCCAGAATCGAACTATGGCTACACCTTC; CDR3aa: CASSPPPPESNYGYTF
abundance: NA; d_gene: NA; j_gene: TRBJ2-1; v_gene: TRBV30; CDR3nt: TGTGCCTGGAGTAGGGGCGGTCTCTACAATGAGCAGTTCTTC; CDR3aa: CAWSRGGLYNEQFF
abundance: NA; d_gene: TRBD1; j_gene: TRBJ1-2; v_gene: TRBV7-2; CDR3nt: TGTGCCAGCAGCTTAGTTTGGGGACAGGTGTCTGGCTACACCTTC; CDR3aa: CASSLVWGQVSGYTF
abundance: NA; d_gene: NA; j_gene: TRBJ1-6; v_gene: TRBV7-2; CDR3nt: TGTGCCAGCAGCTTCGAGTGGGCTTATAATTCACCCCTCCACTTT; CDR3aa: CASSFEWAYNSPLHF
abundance: NA; d_gene: NA; j_gene: TRBJ1-2; v_gene: TRBV19; CDR3nt: TGTGCCAGTAGTATAGACAACAGGTCTAACTATGGCTACACCTTC; CDR3aa: CASSIDNRSNYGYTF
abundance: NA; d_gene: TRBD2; j_gene: TRBJ2-1; v_gene: TRBV27; CDR3nt: TGTGCCAGCAGCCAACTAGCGGGGGGACCTTACAATGAGCAGTTCTTC; CDR3aa: CASSQLAGGPYNEQFF
abundance: NA; d_gene: TRBD1; j_gene: TRBJ1-4; v_gene: TRBV5-1; CDR3nt: TGCGCCAGCAGCTTTGGACAGGGCCGGGAAAAACTGTTTTTT; CDR3aa: CASSFGQGREKLFF
abundance: NA; d_gene: TRBD1; j_gene: TRBJ1-5; v_gene: TRBV27; CDR3nt: TGTGCCAGCAGTAGACAGGGGTTTGGCAATCAGCCCCAGCATTTT; CDR3aa: CASSRQGFGNQPQHF
abundance: few; d_gene: TRBD1; j_gene: TRBJ1-5; v_gene: TRBV5-8; CDR3nt: TGTGCCAGCAACACAGGGGGTAGTAAGCCCCAGCATTTT; CDR3aa: CASNTGGSKPQHF
abundance: NA; d_gene: NA; j_gene: TRBJ1-2; v_gene: TRBV3-1/TRBV3-2; CDR3nt: TGTGCCAGCAGCCCCCTTGACTATGGCTACACCTTC; CDR3aa: CASSPLDYGYTF
abundance: NA; d_gene: NA; j_gene: TRBJ2-7; v_gene: TRBV6-6; CDR3nt: TGTGCCAGCAGTCCCGGGGTTGGCGGGGGCCTAAGCTCCTACGAGCAGTACTTC; CDR3aa: CASSPGVGGGLSSYEQYF
abundance: NA; d_gene: NA; j_gene: TRBJ2-7; v_gene: TRBV5-4; CDR3nt: TGTGCCAGCAGCTTTTATGGACTCTACGAGCAGTACTTC; CDR3aa: CASSFYGLYEQYF
abundance: NA; d_gene: NA; j_gene: TRBJ1-3; v_gene: TRBV27; CDR3nt: TGTGCCAGCGCCCCGGGGGGTCACTCTGGAAACACCATATATTTT; CDR3aa: CASAPGGHSGNTIYF
abundance: NA; d_gene: NA; j_gene: TRBJ2-1; v_gene: TRBV5-1; CDR3nt: TGCGCCAGCAGCTTGCGCAGCTCCTACAATGAGCAGTTCTTC; CDR3aa: CASSLRSSYNEQFF
abundance: NA; d_gene: TRBD1; j_gene: TRBJ1-2; v_gene: TRBV4-1; CDR3nt: TGCGCCAGCAGCCCTGGACAGGGGGCCTATGGCTACACCTTC; CDR3aa: CASSPGQGAYGYTF